The rows below give T cell receptor beta chains drawn from one sample of a study of blood T cells in healthy people across ages. MiXCR was run by TCRdb on the 5' RACE reads, yielding one entry per CDR3 protein. This table has about 640,000 distinct CDR3 sequences, 58% appearing once. The specimen was blood. Every receptor here comes from a man aged 60 to 75 in good health. The CDR3 runs from the conserved cysteine through the conserved F or W. The D gene is left open where the match is weak. The listing skips clone size in some rows; elsewhere it reads once, few, many or a size class.

>many|TRBJ2-5|TRBV4-2|NA|15
CASSHRAQGQETQYF
TGTGCCAGCAGCCACCGAGCCCAGGGACAAGAGACCCAGTACTTC
>NA|TRBJ2-3|TRBV20-1|TRBD2|15
CSAHKTSGVTDTQYF
TGCAGTGCCCATAAGACTAGCGGGGTTACAGATACGCAGTATTTT
>few|TRBJ2-7|TRBV4-2|NA|17
CASSQVRGRGRNYEQYF
TGTGCCAGCAGCCAAGTGAGGGGACGGGGACGGAACTACGAGCAGTACTTC
>NA|TRBJ2-1|TRBV10-3|TRBD1|15
CAISPRDSSYNEQFF
TGTGCCATCAGTCCCCGGGACAGCTCCTACAATGAGCAGTTCTTC
>NA|TRBJ2-5|TRBV6-5|TRBD1|14
CASSPPTGQETQYF
TGTGCCAGCAGTCCGCCGACAGGGCAAGAGACCCAGTACTTC
>NA|TRBJ2-7|TRBV11-2|NA|15
CASSPGTLGLDEQYF
TGTGCCAGCAGCCCAGGGACCTTGGGGCTGGACGAGCAGTACTTC
>NA|TRBJ2-6|TRBV3-1|NA|16
CASSQGLRSGANVLTF
TGTGCCAGCAGCCAAGGGCTTCGCTCTGGGGCCAACGTCCTGACTTTC
>NA|TRBJ2-1|TRBV10-1|NA|15
CASSGPGASGNEQFF
TGCGCCAGCAGCGGACCAGGGGCCTCGGGCAATGAGCAGTTCTTC
>NA|TRBJ2-5|TRBV3-1|TRBD1|13
CASSFRQGETQYF
TGTGCCAGCAGCTTTAGACAGGGTGAGACCCAGTACTTC
>NA|TRBJ2-7|TRBV20-1|TRBD2|17
CSASLRGTEGGPYEQYF
TGCAGTGCCTCCCTCCGGGGCACAGAGGGAGGGCCGTACGAGCAGTACTTC
>NA|TRBJ2-7|TRBV14|NA|13
CASSQEGMSEQYF
TGTGCCAGCAGCCAAGAGGGGATGTCCGAGCAGTACTTC
>NA|TRBJ1-6|TRBV6-1|NA|15
CASSEAGGWNSPLHF
TGTGCCAGCAGTGAAGCAGGGGGTTGGAATTCACCCCTCCACTTT
>few|TRBJ1-2|TRBV28|NA|15
CASSLFGSNNYGYTF
TGTGCCAGCAGTTTATTTGGCAGCAATAACTATGGCTACACCTTC
>NA|TRBJ2-5|TRBV4-2|TRBD2|15
CASSQGGGIGETQYF
TGTGCCAGCAGCCAAGGCGGGGGGATAGGGGAGACCCAGTACTTC
>NA|TRBJ2-7|TRBV18|NA|13
CASSSDPTGEQYF
TGTGCCAGCTCCTCGGACCCGACCGGCGAGCAGTACTTC
>few|TRBJ2-5|TRBV25-1|NA|14
CASGRGAAGETQYF
TGTGCCAGCGGCCGGGGGGCTGCAGGGGAGACCCAGTACTTC
>few|TRBJ2-1|TRBV9|TRBD2|18
CASSPVAGGLLGRNEQFF
TGTGCCAGTTCCCCCGTGGCGGGGGGGCTTTTGGGTCGCAATGAGCAGTTCTTC
>NA|TRBJ2-3|TRBV2|TRBD1|13
CASTAGGSDTQYF
TGTGCCAGCACGGCAGGGGGCTCAGATACGCAGTATTTT
>NA|TRBJ2-7|TRBV2|TRBD1|12
CASGSTGVEQYF
TGTGCCAGCGGATCGACAGGGGTCGAGCAGTACTTC
>NA|TRBJ1-5|TRBV6-2/TRBV6-3|NA|12
CASRDLNQPQHF
TGTGCCAGCAGGGACCTTAATCAGCCCCAGCATTTT
>few|TRBJ1-2|TRBV6-5|NA|15
CASSYSTNGNYGYTF
TGTGCCAGCAGTTACTCGACCAATGGCAACTATGGCTACACCTTC
>few|TRBJ2-3|TRBV5-5|NA|15
CASSLGGAPTDTQYF
TGTGCCAGCAGCTTGGGGGGGGCCCCCACAGATACGCAGTATTTT
>few|TRBJ2-5|TRBV7-2|NA|15
CASSLGLGIQETQYF
TGTGCCAGCAGCTTAGGTTTGGGAATTCAAGAGACCCAGTACTTC
>few|TRBJ2-1|TRBV3-1|NA|15
CASSQDHLATHEQFF
TGTGCCAGCAGCCAAGATCATCTAGCGACGCATGAGCAGTTCTTC
>NA|TRBJ2-1|TRBV3-1|NA|12
CASSQRAGEQFF
TGTGCCAGCAGCCAGAGAGCAGGGGAGCAGTTCTTC
>NA|TRBJ2-1|TRBV9|TRBD2|18
CASSAVVRASGLYNEQFF
TGTGCCAGCAGCGCTGTAGTACGGGCTAGCGGACTCTACAATGAGCAGTTCTTC
>NA|TRBJ2-1|TRBV20-1|TRBD2|14
CSAPTSGGSREQFF
TGCAGTGCCCCGACTAGCGGGGGGTCTCGTGAGCAGTTCTTC
>NA|TRBJ2-7|TRBV12-3/TRBV12-4|TRBD2|14
CASSAGLAPYEQYF
TGTGCCAGCAGTGCGGGACTAGCCCCCTACGAGCAGTACTTC
>NA|TRBJ2-7|TRBV5-1|NA|14
CASSLDGVYYEQYF
TGCGCCAGCAGCTTGGATGGTGTTTACTACGAGCAGTACTTC
>NA|TRBJ2-1|TRBV20-1|NA|15
CSATPLARSYNEQFF
TGCAGTGCTACCCCACTAGCTCGCTCCTACAATGAGCAGTTCTTC
>NA|TRBJ1-5|TRBV12-3/TRBV12-4|NA|13
CASSWGRNQPQHF
TGTGCCAGCAGTTGGGGACGGAATCAGCCCCAGCATTTT